This note documents a single TCR beta chain sequence. As yet, its antigen is unknown. Each subset's genomic DNA was shared equally among a number of immunoSEQ plates. Source study methods: ImmunoSEQ gave junction-only sequences without quality scores, so filtering differed. The assay was immunoSEQ multiplex PCR, and TCRdb's table has in-frame clones only and misses some. V, J and clone size reflect that table, while D and trimming were determined from the DNA. The sample records about 1,900,000 clones, around 96% being singletons. Selected positively for CCR7 and CD45RO-negative, naive CD8 cells excluded terminally differentiated effector memory CD45RA+ cells. These data belong to a study of shared clonotypes between healthy human individuals. Study findings and constraints: Generally, naive subsets came out with larger estimated richness than memory subsets.

Trimming stripped 2 bases from V and 3 bases from J, with 7 bases between. This CDR3 has 13 amino acids. Looked up from germline, CDR1 is SNHLY and CDR2 is FYNNEI. The rearrangement links TRBV2 to TRBJ1-2; no definite D call. The sequenced sample was naive CD8+ T cells sorted from blood. The TCR originated in a man aged 18-30 years in good health. Here the CDR3 DNA reads TGTGCCAGCAGTGAATTGCCGGACTATGGCTACACCTTC. Translated, it gives CASSELPDYGYTF. Variable domain in full (rest from reference TRBV2 and TRBJ1-2): EPEVTQTPSHQVTQMGQEVILRCVPISNHLYFYWYRQILGQKVEFLVSFYNNEISEKSEIFDDQFSVERPDGSNFTLKIRSTKLEDSAMYFCASSELPDYGYTFGSGTRLTVV.